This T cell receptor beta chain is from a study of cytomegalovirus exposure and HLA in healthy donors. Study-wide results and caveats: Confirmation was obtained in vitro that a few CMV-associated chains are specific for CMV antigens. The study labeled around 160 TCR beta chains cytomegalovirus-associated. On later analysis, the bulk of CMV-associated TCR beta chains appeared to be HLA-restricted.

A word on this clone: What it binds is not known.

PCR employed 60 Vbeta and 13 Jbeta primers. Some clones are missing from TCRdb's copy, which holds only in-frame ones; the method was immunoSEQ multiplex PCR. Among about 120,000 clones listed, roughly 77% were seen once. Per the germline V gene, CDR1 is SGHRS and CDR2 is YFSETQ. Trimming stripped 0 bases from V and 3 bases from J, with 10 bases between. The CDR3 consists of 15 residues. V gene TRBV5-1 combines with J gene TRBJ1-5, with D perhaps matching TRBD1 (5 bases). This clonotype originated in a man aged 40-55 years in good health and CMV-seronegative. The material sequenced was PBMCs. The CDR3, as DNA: TGCGCCAGCAGCTTGGATGGCAGGGACAATCAGCCCCAGCATTTT. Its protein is CASSLDGRDNQPQHF.